These T cell receptor beta chains were read from a single sample in a study of T cell responses to AZD1222 COVID-19 vaccine. Clones were read by immunoSEQ multiplex PCR, and TCRdb kept only the in-frame ones, dropping some. The sample lists roughly 170,000 clones, approximately 86% occurring once. The sequencing used peripheral blood, collected on day 0 of AZD1222 vaccination. These TCRs come from an adult in good health. Each CDR3 is given with its conserved first and last residue. D genes are given only for firm matches.

D gene | J gene | V gene | CDR3 protein | CDR3 DNA
TRBD1 | TRBJ1-1 | TRBV3-1/TRBV3-2 | CASSSKGGTGINTEAFF | TGTGCCAGCAGCTCGAAGGGAGGGACAGGGATAAACACTGAAGCTTTCTTT
NA | TRBJ2-3 | TRBV7-9 | CASSPPGGTADTQYF | TGTGCCAGCAGCCCGCCGGGCGGAACAGCGGATACGCAGTATTTT
NA | TRBJ1-5 | TRBV30 | CAWSDKGAQHF | TGTGCCTGGAGTGACAAGGGTGCCCAGCATTTT
NA | TRBJ2-3 | TRBV5-1 | CASSPWTAHNAMDTQYF | TGCGCCAGCAGCCCATGGACAGCGCACAATGCAATGGATACGCAGTATTTT
NA | TRBJ1-5 | TRBV27 | CASRFSGEQSNQPQHF | TGTGCCAGCAGATTCTCAGGGGAACAAAGCAATCAGCCCCAGCATTTT
NA | TRBJ1-3 | TRBV9 | CASSVEALSGNTIYF | TGTGCCAGCAGCGTAGAAGCTCTCTCTGGAAACACCATATATTTT
NA | TRBJ1-1 | TRBV30 | CAWSASGETEAFF | TGTGCCTGGAGTGCCTCTGGGGAAACTGAAGCTTTCTTT
NA | TRBJ2-3 | TRBV27 | CASSHVGADTQYF | TGTGCCAGCAGTCACGTAGGAGCGGATACGCAGTATTTT
NA | TRBJ2-7 | TRBV5-1 | CASSSLGGPSEQYF | TGCGCCAGCAGCTCCCTCGGGGGGCCTAGCGAGCAGTACTTC
TRBD1 | TRBJ2-4 | TRBV9 | CASSGGQRIQYF | TGTGCCAGCAGCGGGGGACAGCGCATTCAGTACTTC
TRBD1 | TRBJ2-4 | TRBV2 | CASRETGPQYF | TGTGCCAGCAGGGAGACAGGGCCCCAGTACTTC
NA | TRBJ2-5 | TRBV15 | CATSRGPQETQYF | TGTGCCACCAGCAGAGGTCCCCAAGAGACCCAGTACTTC
TRBD2 | TRBJ2-7 | TRBV4-2 | CASSQDGGRGAYEQYF | TGTGCCAGCAGCCAGGATGGAGGGCGGGGGGCCTACGAGCAGTACTTC
NA | TRBJ1-1 | TRBV11-2 | CASSYPTGRNTEAFF | TGTGCCAGCAGCTACCCGACAGGACGGAACACTGAAGCTTTCTTT
TRBD1 | TRBJ1-3 | TRBV10-1 | CASSDHRDSSGNTIYF | TGCGCCAGCAGTGACCACCGGGACAGCTCTGGAAACACCATATATTTT
NA | TRBJ1-1 | TRBV7-3 | CASSLTKGDTEAFF | TGTGCCAGCAGCTTAACGAAGGGGGACACTGAAGCTTTCTTT
TRBD1 | TRBJ2-2 | TRBV14 | CASSQASGGQGKWPGELFF | TGTGCCAGCAGCCAAGCCTCCGGGGGACAGGGCAAATGGCCCGGGGAGCTGTTTTTT
TRBD1 | TRBJ1-2 | TRBV9 | CASSTRRQGANYGYTF | TGTGCCAGCAGCACTCGACGACAGGGAGCTAACTATGGCTACACCTTC
TRBD2 | TRBJ2-1 | TRBV7-2 | CASSPQLLAGGGNEQFF | TGTGCCAGCAGCCCACAGCTACTAGCGGGGGGCGGGAATGAGCAGTTCTTC
TRBD1 | TRBJ1-5 | TRBV6-1 | CASSEFRGQIQPQHF | TGTGCCAGCAGTGAATTCAGGGGGCAAATACAGCCCCAGCATTTT